This T cell receptor (beta chain) came from a study of T cell changes during pregnancy in multiple sclerosis. Some clones are missing from TCRdb's copy, which holds only in-frame ones; the method was immunoSEQ multiplex PCR. The sample records roughly 61,000 clones, about nine tenths being singletons. Germline CDR1 MNHEY, CDR2 SVGAGI. The CDR3 sequence is 15 residues long. The V and J ends lost 5 bases and 7 bases, in that order; junction bases with no gene match: 11. This sequence joins TRBV6-5 and TRBJ2-7; 10 bases are shared with TRBD1. The material sequenced was peripheral blood, taken in the first trimester of pregnancy. The sequence came from a female donor in good health, enrolled as a control in a pregnancy study. CDR3 in DNA: TGTGCCAGCAGTCGAACCTTCGACAGGGGGCAAGAGCAGTACTTC. This encodes CASSRTFDRGQEQYF.